This TCR beta chain was sequenced for a study of blood T cell repertoires in COVID-19. Study overall: Sites in the United States, Italy and Spain provided acute and convalescent COVID-19 samples.

The CDR3 loop spans 18 amino acids. Germline values: CDR1 LGHDT, CDR2 YNNKEL (reference sequence). V was clipped by 0 bases and J by 1 base; unmatched bases: 8. Here immunoSEQ multiplex PCR was the method, and the copy in TCRdb shows in-frame clones only, minus some. The repertoire holds 490,000 or so clones, about nine tenths seen once, with approximately 8% in the top ten. Sequencing was carried out using PBMCs or T cells enriched from blood (not recorded which). The gene calls are TRBV3-1 (or the pseudogene TRBV3-2) and TRBJ1-2; 10 bases map to TRBD1. This clonotype was sampled from a woman aged 60-70 years who had recovered from COVID-19. The CDR3 loop is CASSQDPRTGGFNYGYTF. CDR3 nucleotide sequence: TGTGCCAGCAGCCAAGATCCAAGGACAGGGGGGTTTAACTATGGCTACACCTTC.